Presented here are 15 T cell receptor beta chains from one specimen sequenced in a study of blood T cell repertoires in COVID-19. Measured with immunoSEQ multiplex PCR; TCRdb has only the in-frame clones, and not every one. The profile shows about 70,000 clones, approximately 80% of them singletons. The specimen sequenced was peripheral blood. These receptors originate from a man between 65 and 85 years old who had recovered from COVID-19.

The chain is built from TRBV12-3 or TRBV12-4 and TRBJ2-2; D gene uncertain. V gave up 3 bases and J gave up 5 bases, with 4 bases separating them. The CDR3 consists of 12 residues. CDR3 coding DNA: TGTGCCAGCAGTTTTACAACCGGGGAGCTGTTTTTT. Its protein product is CASSFTTGELFF.

This clone occurred a few times. V usage is TRBV2 and J usage is TRBJ2-7; D call uncertain. The CDR3 consists of 14 residues. Germline V gene data show CDR1 as SNHLY and CDR2 as FYNNEI. V was trimmed by 0 bases and J by 2 bases, leaving 8 bases between them. CDR3 loop: CASSEAGRPYEQYF. The CDR3 DNA reads TGTGCCAGCAGTGAAGCGGGCAGGCCCTACGAGCAGTACTTC.

V gene TRBV19 combines with J gene TRBJ2-2, with 7 bases lining up with TRBD1. V was pared by 5 bases and J by 6 bases, with 18 bases of the junction left unmatched. The V gene's germline CDR1 is LNHDA and CDR2 SQIVND (reference sequence). This CDR3 is 18 amino acids long. The CDR3 sequence is CASSAEKYGTASSGELFF. CDR3 bases: TGTGCCAGTAGTGCAGAGAAGTACGGGACAGCCTCGTCCGGGGAGCTGTTTTTT.

This chain links TRBV5-1 with TRBJ2-7; a weak D match, TRBD1 (6 bases). Germline CDR1 reads SGHRS; CDR2 reads YFSETQ. There are 15 residues in the CDR3. The V end was cut by 2 bases, the J end by 0 bases, with 12 bases between. The CDR3 spells CASSFGQGNSYEQYF. CDR3 bases: TGCGCCAGCAGCTTTGGGCAGGGGAACTCCTACGAGCAGTACTTC. Complete variable domain (other parts from reference TRBV5-1 and TRBJ2-7): KAGVTQTPRYLIKTRGQQVTLSCSPISGHRSVSWYQQTPGQGLQFLFEYFSETQRNKGNFPGRFSGRQFSNSRSEMNVSTLELGDSALYLCASSFGQGNSYEQYFGPGTRLTVT.

The chain carries TRBV18 and TRBJ2-5; 10 nucleotides agree with TRBD2. This CDR3 contains 18 residues. Losses at the gene ends were 3 bases for V and 5 bases for J; bases not matched to a gene: 15. Germline assignment: CDR1 KGHSH and CDR2 LQKENI. DNA for the CDR3: TGTGCCAGCTCACCGGCTAGCGGGAGCAGGGTGACCGGGGAGACCCAGTACTTC. Amino acids: CASSPASGSRVTGETQYF.

The chain joins TRBV19 to TRBJ2-7; TRBD1 matches 8 bases. CDR1 is LNHDA, CDR2 SQIVND, per germline (reference sequence). The CDR3 has 12 residues. Unmatched junction bases numbered 2, after V lost 5 bases and J lost 5 bases. In nucleotides, the CDR3 is TGTGCCAGTAGTCAGGACAGGGACGAGCAGTACTTC. Its protein is CASSQDRDEQYF.

This clone has just one count. The chain recombines TRBV18 with TRBJ2-7; the D is unclear. Germline V gives CDR1 KGHSH, CDR2 LQKENI. The CDR3 has 13 residues. The V gene lost 4 bases and the J gene lost 3 bases, with 10 bases spanning the gap. The CDR3 is CASSHGSNYEQYF. CDR3 sequence (DNA): TGTGCCAGCTCACACGGGTCGAACTACGAGCAGTACTTC.

This chain joins TRBV24-1 and TRBJ1-2; tentatively, D is TRBD1 (5 bases). The CDR3 is 13 amino acids. The V end lost 3 bases, the J end lost 7 bases, and 11 bases lay between the germline ends. Per germline, CDR1 KGHDR and CDR2 SFDVKD. The CDR3 sequence is CATSDRQGIGYTF. The DNA of the CDR3 is TGTGCCACCAGTGATAGGCAGGGCATTGGCTACACCTTC.

This clone appeared a few times. J is TRBJ2-6 and V is TRBV19; no firm D call. The germline CDR1 and CDR2 sequences are LNHDA and SQIVND (reference sequence). This CDR3 has 16 residues. Trimming took 6 bases from V and 0 from J, leaving 12 bases between them. Written as DNA, the CDR3 is TGTGCCAGTAGCAAAAGGAGTAACTCTGGGGCCAACGTCCTGACTTTC. Translating gives CASSKRSNSGANVLTF.

This sequence joins TRBV11-1 and TRBJ2-1; 9 bases are a match to TRBD2. The CDR3 has 16 amino acids. The germline CDR1 and CDR2 sequences are SGHAT and FQDESV (reference sequence). The V segment lost 5 bases and the J segment 6 bases; nucleotides outside the gene matches: 11. DNA for the CDR3: TGTGCCAGCAGCCCCGGGGGAGCGGGGGGAACCAATGAGCAGTTCTTC. Its protein product is CASSPGGAGGTNEQFF.

The chain recombines TRBV19 with TRBJ1-1; maybe TRBD1 (5 bases). The CDR3 has 15 residues. Trimming took 5 bases from V and 2 from J, leaving 15 bases between them. Germline V lookup: CDR1 LNHDA, CDR2 SQIVND (reference sequence). This CDR3 is CASSAQGTENTEAFF. DNA of the CDR3: TGTGCCAGTAGTGCCCAGGGAACAGAAAACACTGAAGCTTTCTTT.

The chain recombines TRBV29-1 with TRBJ2-2; tentative D call: TRBD1 (5 bases). Germline V lookup: CDR1 SQVTM, CDR2 ANQGSEA. The CDR3 consists of 15 residues. The ends were cut back, 6 bases at V and 2 bases at J, with 16 bases in the middle. The CDR3 loop reads CSVTKDTSNTGELFF. CDR3 DNA: TGCAGCGTGACAAAGGACACCTCAAACACCGGGGAGCTGTTTTTT.

This chain uses TRBV30 with TRBJ2-7; 7 bases map to TRBD2. CDR1 GTSNPN and CDR2 SVGIG come from the germline V gene (reference sequence). The CDR3 runs 14 residues. V shed 0 bases and J 12 bases; nucleotides not matched to a gene: 14. The CDR3 nucleotides are TGTGCCTGGAGTGTGGACCCCTTACCGGGAGGCCCGTACTTC. It translates to CAWSVDPLPGGPYF.

The chain has TRBV9 and TRBJ1-5, with D perhaps TRBD1 (6 bases). CDR3 size: 15 residues. Germline CDR1 and CDR2: SGDLS and YYNGEE. V was pared by 0 bases and J by 2 bases, with 9 bases between. The chain's CDR3 is CASSVGGQRNQPQHF. The DNA of the CDR3 is TGTGCCAGCAGCGTAGGGGGGCAGCGCAATCAGCCCCAGCATTTT. The full variable domain, its missing parts supplied by reference TRBV9 and TRBJ1-5, is DSGVTQTPKHLITATGQRVTLRCSPRSGDLSVYWYQQSLDQGLQFLIQYYNGEERAKGNILERFSAQQFPDLHSELNLSSLELGDSALYFCASSVGGQRNQPQHFGDGTRLSIL.

The rearrangement uses TRBV28 and TRBJ1-3; D is unresolved. V was clipped by 5 bases and J by 2 bases, with 13 bases between them. This CDR3 is built from 15 residues. CDR1 is MDHEN and CDR2 is SYDVKM in the germline V gene. CDR3 sequence: CASSALHSPGNTIYF. The CDR3 DNA is TGTGCCAGCAGTGCTCTACATAGCCCTGGAAACACCATATATTTT.